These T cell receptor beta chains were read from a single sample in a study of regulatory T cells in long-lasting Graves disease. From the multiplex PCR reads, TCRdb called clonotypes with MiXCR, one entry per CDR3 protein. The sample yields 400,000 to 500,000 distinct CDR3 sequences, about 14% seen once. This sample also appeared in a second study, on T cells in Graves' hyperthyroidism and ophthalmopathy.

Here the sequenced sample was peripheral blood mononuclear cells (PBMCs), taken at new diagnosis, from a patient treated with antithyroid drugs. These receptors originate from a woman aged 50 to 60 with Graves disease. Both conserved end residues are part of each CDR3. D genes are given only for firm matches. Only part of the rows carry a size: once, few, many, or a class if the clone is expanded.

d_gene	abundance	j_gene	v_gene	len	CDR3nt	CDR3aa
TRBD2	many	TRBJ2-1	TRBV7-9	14	TGTGCCAGCACTTCCGGGACTAGCGGGGACGAGCAGTTCTTC	CASTSGTSGDEQFF
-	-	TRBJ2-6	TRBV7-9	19	TGTGCCAGCAGCAACCCCTCCGAGACAGGTTACTCTGGGGCCAACGTCCTGACTTTC	CASSNPSETGYSGANVLTF
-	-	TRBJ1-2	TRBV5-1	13	TGCGCCAGCAGCCGCGACAGGTTCGATGGCTACACCTTC	CASSRDRFDGYTF
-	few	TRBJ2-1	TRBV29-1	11	TGCAGCGCTCCTTTCAGGAATGAGCAGTTCTTC	CSAPFRNEQFF
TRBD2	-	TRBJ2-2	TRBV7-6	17	TGTGCCAGCACCCTACTCGGGACTAGCGATAACACCGGGGAGCTGTTTTTT	CASTLLGTSDNTGELFF
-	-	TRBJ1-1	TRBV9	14	TGTGCCAGCAGCCGGGCTTGGGGGGGGACTGAAGCTTTCTTT	CASSRAWGGTEAFF
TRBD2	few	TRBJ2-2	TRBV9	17	TGTGCCAGCAGCGTAACCCGACTAGCAGAGAACACCGGGGAGCTGTTTTTT	CASSVTRLAENTGELFF
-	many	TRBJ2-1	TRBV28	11	TGTGCCAGCAAGGAGCGCAATGAGCAGTTCTTC	CASKERNEQFF
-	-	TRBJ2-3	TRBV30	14	TGTGCCTGGAGTGTATGGTCAGGGGCCGATACGCAGTATTTT	CAWSVWSGADTQYF
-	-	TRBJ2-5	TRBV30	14	TGTGCCTGGATGGGGGACACAAGGGGAGAGACCCAGCACTTC	CAWMGDTRGETQHF
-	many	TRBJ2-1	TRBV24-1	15	TGTGCCACCAGTTCCTCGGGGACCATACACAATGAGCAGTTCTTC	CATSSSGTIHNEQFF
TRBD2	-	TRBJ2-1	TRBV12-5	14	TGTGCTAGTGGTCTAGCGGGAGGGCCGTATGAGCAGTTCTTC	CASGLAGGPYEQFF
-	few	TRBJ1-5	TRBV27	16	TGTGCCAGCAGAGAAGCGGGTATGGTCGGCAATCAGCCCCAGCATTTT	CASREAGMVGNQPQHF
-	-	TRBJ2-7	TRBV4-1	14	TGCGCCAGCAGCCCGACCGGGACCAACTACGAGCAGTACTTC	CASSPTGTNYEQYF
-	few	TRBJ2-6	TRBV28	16	TGTGCCAGCAGTCCCAATCGGGGCTCTGGGGCCAACGTCCTGACTTTC	CASSPNRGSGANVLTF
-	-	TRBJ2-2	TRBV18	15	TGTGCCAGCTCACCACCTTTACTGAACACCGGGGAGCTGTTTTTT	CASSPPLLNTGELFF
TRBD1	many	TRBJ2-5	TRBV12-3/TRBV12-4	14	TGTGCCAGCAGCCGCGGACAGGGGAAAGAGACCCAGTACTTC	CASSRGQGKETQYF
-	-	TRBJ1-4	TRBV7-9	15	TGTGCCAGCAGCCTGAGACAGGCGGGGCGTGAAAAACTGTTTTTT	CASSLRQAGREKLFF
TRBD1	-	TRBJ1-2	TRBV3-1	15	TGTGCCAGCAGCCAAGTCCAAGACAGGGCGAATGGCTACACCTTC	CASSQVQDRANGYTF
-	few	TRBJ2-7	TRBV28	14	TGTGCCAGCACGAGGGTGGGGCGGAGATACGAGCAGTACTTC	CASTRVGRRYEQYF
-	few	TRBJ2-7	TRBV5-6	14	TGTGCCAGCAGAATCAAGGGGGACCCCTACGAGCAGTACTTC	CASRIKGDPYEQYF
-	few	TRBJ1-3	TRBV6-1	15	TGTGCCAGCAGCCTTATTAGGGGCTCTGGAAACACCATATATTTT	CASSLIRGSGNTIYF
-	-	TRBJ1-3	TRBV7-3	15	TGTGCCAGCAGCTTAATGCCAGGGTCTGGAAACACCATATATTTT	CASSLMPGSGNTIYF
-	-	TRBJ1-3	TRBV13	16	TGTGCCAGCAGCCACACCCTGGGAGGACCTGGAAACACCATATATTTT	CASSHTLGGPGNTIYF
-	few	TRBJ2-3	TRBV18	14	TGTGCCAGCTCACCAGTAGGGCAGCAAGATACGCAGTATTTT	CASSPVGQQDTQYF
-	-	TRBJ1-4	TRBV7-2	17	TGTGCCAGCAGCCCCTCCCGAACCGGGGCAACTAATGAAAAACTGTTTTTT	CASSPSRTGATNEKLFF
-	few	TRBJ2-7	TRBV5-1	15	TGCGCCAGCAGCGCGACCCAAGTCGGAGACTACGAGCAGTACTTC	CASSATQVGDYEQYF
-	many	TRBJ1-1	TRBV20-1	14	TGCAGTGCTAGAGTATTGGAATGGGGAGCTGAAGCTTTCTTT	CSARVLEWGAEAFF
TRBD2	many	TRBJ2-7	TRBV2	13	TGTGCCAGCAAAGGACTAGCGGGATTCGAGCAGTACTTC	CASKGLAGFEQYF
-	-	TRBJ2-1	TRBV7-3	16	TGTGCCAGCAGCTTGAGACCTGATTTCTCCTACAATGAGCAGTTCTTC	CASSLRPDFSYNEQFF
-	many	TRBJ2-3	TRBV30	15	TGTGCCTGGAGTGTACGAGCCTCTAGCACAGATACGCAGTATTTT	CAWSVRASSTDTQYF
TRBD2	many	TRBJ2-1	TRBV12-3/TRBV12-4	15	TGTGCCAGCAGCGGACTAGCGGGACTCTACAATGAGCAGTTCTTC	CASSGLAGLYNEQFF
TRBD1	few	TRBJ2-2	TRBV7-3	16	TGTGCCAGCAGCTTAAACAGGGGGCTGGGCACCGGGGAGCTGTTTTTT	CASSLNRGLGTGELFF
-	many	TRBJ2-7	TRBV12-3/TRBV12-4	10	TGTGCCAGCAGCGGGGACGAGCAGTACTTC	CASSGDEQYF
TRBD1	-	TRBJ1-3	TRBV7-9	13	TGTGCCAGCAGCTTGACAGGGTCGGACACCATATATTTT	CASSLTGSDTIYF
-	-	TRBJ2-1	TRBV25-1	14	TGTGCCAGCAGTGAGTGGGAGAGTGGGAATGAGCAGTTCTTC	CASSEWESGNEQFF
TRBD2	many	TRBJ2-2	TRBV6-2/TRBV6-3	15	TGTGCCAGCAGACTAGCGGGACCCAACACCGGGGAGCTGTTTTTT	CASRLAGPNTGELFF
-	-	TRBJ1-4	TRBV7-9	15	TGTGCCAGCAGCTCTCGGGGACTGGGGTATGAAAAACTGTTTTTT	CASSSRGLGYEKLFF
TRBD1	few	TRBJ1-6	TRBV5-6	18	TGTGCCAGCAGCCAACGTATCACAGGGGAAGTATATAATTCACCCCTCCACTTT	CASSQRITGEVYNSPLHF
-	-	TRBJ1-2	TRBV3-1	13	TGTGCCAGCAGCCAAGAAACGATTAGGGGCTACACCTTC	CASSQETIRGYTF
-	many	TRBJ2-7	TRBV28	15	TGTGCCAGCAGTTCTCCGGGTCATTTCATCTACGAGCAGTACTTC	CASSSPGHFIYEQYF
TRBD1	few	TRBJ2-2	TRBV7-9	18	TGTGCCAGCAGGGGGACAGGGAGTCGTGGGGGAAGGACCGGGGAGCTGTTTTTT	CASRGTGSRGGRTGELFF
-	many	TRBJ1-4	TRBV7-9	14	TGTGCCAGCACCTTATTTGAGGGCGGTGAAAAACTGTTTTTT	CASTLFEGGEKLFF
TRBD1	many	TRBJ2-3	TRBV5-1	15	TGCGCCAGCAGCTTGGTGGGACAGCCAAGAGATACGCAGTATTTT	CASSLVGQPRDTQYF
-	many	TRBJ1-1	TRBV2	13	TGTGTAGGCAGGGAAAACATGAACACTGAAGCTTTCTTT	CVGRENMNTEAFF
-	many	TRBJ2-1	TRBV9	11	TGTGCCAGCAGCGTATCCGAGGAGCAGTTCTTC	CASSVSEEQFF
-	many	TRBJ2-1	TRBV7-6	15	TGTGCCAGCAGGGAAGGGACTTTGTGGAGGGATGAGCAGTTCTTC	CASREGTLWRDEQFF
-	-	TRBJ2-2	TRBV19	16	TGTGCCAGTAGTATGCGAAAGGGGCGTTACACCGGGGAGCTGTTTTTT	CASSMRKGRYTGELFF
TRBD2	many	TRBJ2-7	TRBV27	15	TGTGCCAGCAGCCCTTATAGCGGGAACAGCTACGAGCAGTACTTC	CASSPYSGNSYEQYF
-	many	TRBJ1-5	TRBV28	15	TGTGCCAGCAGTCCCCGGGGGGTTGTAGATCAGCCCCAGCATTTT	CASSPRGVVDQPQHF
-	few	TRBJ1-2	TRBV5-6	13	TGTGCCAGCAGCCCTGGGGCAGGGTTGGGCTACACCTTC	CASSPGAGLGYTF
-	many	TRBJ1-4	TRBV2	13	TGTGCCAGCTCGGGGCAGGGAAATGAAAAACTGTTTTTT	CASSGQGNEKLFF
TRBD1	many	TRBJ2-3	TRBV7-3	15	TGTGCCAGCAGCTCGACAGGGGCAGCCACAGATACGCAGTATTTT	CASSSTGAATDTQYF
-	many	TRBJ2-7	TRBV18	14	TGTGCCAGCTCACCAATGAGGGTAAGCGACGAGCAGTACTTC	CASSPMRVSDEQYF
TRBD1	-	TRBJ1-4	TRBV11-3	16	TGTGCCAGCCGCTTACCCCAGGGGGGTTCTAATGAAAAACTGTTTTTT	CASRLPQGGSNEKLFF